This T cell receptor (beta chain) was obtained from a study of blood T cell repertoires in COVID-19. The V end was cut by 5 bases, the J end by 0 bases, with 13 bases between. The CDR3 runs 15 residues. Germline V CDR1 and CDR2: WSHSY, SAAADI. Per the original methods: Reference gene primer amplification yielded estimated nucleated cell counts. Assay used: immunoSEQ multiplex PCR; TCRdb lists only in-frame clones, some missing. V, J and clone size were drawn from that table, and D and trimming were deduced from the DNA. The sample carries tens of thousands of clones, about 82% recorded once. Sequencing used peripheral blood. This chain uses TRBV10-2 with TRBJ1-1; D is possibly TRBD1 (5 bases). The clonotype comes from a woman of 80 years or more with acute or convalescent COVID-19. CDR3: CASSISGGMNTEAFF. The CDR3 nucleotides read TGCGCCAGCAGTATCTCCGGGGGTATGAACACTGAAGCTTTCTTT.